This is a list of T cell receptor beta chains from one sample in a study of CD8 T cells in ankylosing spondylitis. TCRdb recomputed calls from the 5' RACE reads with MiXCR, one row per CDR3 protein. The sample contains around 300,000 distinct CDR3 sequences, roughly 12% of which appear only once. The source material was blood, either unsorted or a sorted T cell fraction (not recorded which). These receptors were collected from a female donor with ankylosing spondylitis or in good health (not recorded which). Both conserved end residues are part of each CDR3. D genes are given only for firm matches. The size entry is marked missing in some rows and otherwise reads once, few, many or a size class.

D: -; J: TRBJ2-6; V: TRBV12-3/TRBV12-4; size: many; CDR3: CASSTNGANVLTF; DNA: TGTGCCAGCAGTACGAATGGGGCCAACGTCCTGACTTTC
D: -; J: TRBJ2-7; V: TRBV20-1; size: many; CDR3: CSATGSQASYEQYF; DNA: TGCAGTGCTACTGGGTCACAGGCCTCCTACGAGCAGTACTTC
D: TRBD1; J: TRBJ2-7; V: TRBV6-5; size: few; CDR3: CASSYDNGDSSYEQYF; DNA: TGTGCCAGCAGTTACGATAACGGGGACAGCTCCTACGAGCAGTACTTC
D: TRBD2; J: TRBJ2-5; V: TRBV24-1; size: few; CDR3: CATSDPGLAGKETQYF; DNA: TGTGCCACCAGTGATCCGGGACTAGCGGGGAAAGAGACCCAGTACTTC
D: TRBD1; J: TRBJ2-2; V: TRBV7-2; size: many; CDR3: CASSSLPGDRVTGELFF; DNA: TGTGCCAGCAGTTCACTGCCGGGGGACAGGGTCACCGGGGAGCTGTTTTTT
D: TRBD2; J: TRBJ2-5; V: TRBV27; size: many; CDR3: CASRVAGGRLGETQYF; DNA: TGTGCCAGCAGAGTAGCGGGAGGGCGTTTGGGAGAGACCCAGTACTTC
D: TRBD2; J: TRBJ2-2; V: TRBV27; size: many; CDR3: CASSFGLVVTGELFF; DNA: TGTGCCAGCAGTTTCGGACTAGTGGTCACCGGGGAGCTGTTTTTT
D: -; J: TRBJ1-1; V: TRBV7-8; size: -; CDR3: CASSLVQGRDTEAFF; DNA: TGTGCCAGCAGCTTAGTTCAGGGGAGAGACACTGAAGCTTTCTTT
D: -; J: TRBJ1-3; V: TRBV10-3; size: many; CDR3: CAISEDLRNTIYF; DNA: TGTGCCATCAGTGAGGACCTAAGAAACACCATATATTTT
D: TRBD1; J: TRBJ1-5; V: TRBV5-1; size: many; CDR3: CASSLGGTGHQPQHF; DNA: TGCGCCAGCAGCTTGGGCGGGACAGGTCATCAGCCCCAGCATTTT
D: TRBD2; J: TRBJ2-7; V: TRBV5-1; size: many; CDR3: CASSLAGGVYEQYF; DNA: TGCGCCAGCAGCTTGGCGGGAGGCGTCTACGAGCAGTACTTC
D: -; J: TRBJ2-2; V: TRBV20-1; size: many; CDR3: CSARDGKWDTGELFF; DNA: TGCAGTGCTAGAGATGGGAAGTGGGACACCGGGGAGCTGTTTTTT
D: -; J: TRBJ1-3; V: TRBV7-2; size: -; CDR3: CASSQDISGNTIYF; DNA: TGTGCCAGCAGCCAGGACATTTCTGGAAACACCATATATTTT
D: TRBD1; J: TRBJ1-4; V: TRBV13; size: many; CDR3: CASSSGQAGEKLFF; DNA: TGTGCCAGCAGCTCTGGACAGGCGGGAGAAAAACTGTTTTTT
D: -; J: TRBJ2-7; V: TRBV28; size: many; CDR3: CASRGPPYEQYF; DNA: TGTGCCAGCAGGGGACCCCCCTACGAGCAGTACTTC
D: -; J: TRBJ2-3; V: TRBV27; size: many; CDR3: CASSFLASSTDTQYF; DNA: TGTGCCAGCAGTTTCCTAGCCTCTAGCACAGATACGCAGTATTTT
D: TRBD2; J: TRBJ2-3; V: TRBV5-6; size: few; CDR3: CASSSRAGATDTQYF; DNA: TGTGCCAGCAGCTCCCGAGCGGGGGCAACAGATACGCAGTATTTT
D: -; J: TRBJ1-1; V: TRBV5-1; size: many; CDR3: CASSVAGTSNTEAFF; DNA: TGCGCCAGCAGCGTGGCCGGGACATCGAACACTGAAGCTTTCTTT
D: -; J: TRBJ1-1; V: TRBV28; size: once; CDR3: CASSLIVENTEAFF; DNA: TGTGCCAGCAGTTTAATTGTGGAGAACACTGAAGCTTTCTTT
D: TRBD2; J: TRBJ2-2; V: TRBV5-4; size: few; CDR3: CASSPGPQREKTGELFF; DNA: TGTGCCAGCAGCCCAGGGCCACAGCGGGAGAAAACCGGGGAGCTGTTTTTT
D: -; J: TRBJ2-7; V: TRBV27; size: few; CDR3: CASPSTGSHEQYF; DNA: TGTGCCAGCCCCTCCACAGGGAGCCACGAGCAGTACTTC
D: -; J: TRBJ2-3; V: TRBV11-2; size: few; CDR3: CASSMRRANTQYF; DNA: TGTGCCAGTTCGATGAGGAGGGCCAATACGCAGTATTTT
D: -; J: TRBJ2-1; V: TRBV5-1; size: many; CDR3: CASTSVGHNEQFF; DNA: TGCGCCAGCACTAGCGTGGGGCACAATGAGCAGTTCTTC
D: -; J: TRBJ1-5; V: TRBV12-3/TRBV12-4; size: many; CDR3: CASRKGGDQPQHF; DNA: TGTGCCAGCAGGAAGGGGGGGGATCAGCCCCAGCATTTT
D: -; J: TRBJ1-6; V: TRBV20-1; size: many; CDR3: CSARDQVAPLHF; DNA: TGCAGTGCTAGAGACCAAGTAGCACCCCTCCACTTT
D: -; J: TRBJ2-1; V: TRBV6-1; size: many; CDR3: CASSPGTTYNEQFF; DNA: TGTGCCAGCAGCCCCGGGACAACATACAATGAGCAGTTCTTC
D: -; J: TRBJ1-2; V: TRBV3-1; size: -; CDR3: CASSRTSYGYTF; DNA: TGTGCCAGCAGCCGGACCAGCTATGGCTACACCTTC
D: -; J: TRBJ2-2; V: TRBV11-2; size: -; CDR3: CASSLVGLYTGELFF; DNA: TGTGCCAGCAGCTTAGTTGGTCTTTACACCGGGGAGCTGTTTTTT
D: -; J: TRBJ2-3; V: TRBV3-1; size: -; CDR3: CASSQRKTDTQYF; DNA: TGTGCCAGCAGCCAAAGGAAGACAGATACGCAGTATTTT
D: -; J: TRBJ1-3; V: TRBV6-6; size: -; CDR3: CASSRQDTIYF; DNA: TGTGCCAGCAGCCGTCAGGACACCATATATTTT